This TCR beta chain originates from a study of T cells in localized non-small cell lung cancer. Findings and limits, study-wide: Adjacent lung had a median approximately 50 of the 100 largest tumor clones.

TCRdb's table, derived via immunoSEQ multiplex PCR, lists solely in-frame clones and lacks some. The sample holds approximately 660 clones, roughly 18% seen once. The CDR3 is 15 amino acids. Trimming shortened V by 3 bases and J by 5 bases, and 17 bases separated the two germline ends. Germline lookup yields CDR1 SGDLS and CDR2 YYNGEE. A note on this clone: The antigen is unknown.

The chain joins TRBV9 to TRBJ1-2; D not resolved. The TCR originated in a man aged 35-69 years with stage III squamous cell lung carcinoma. The starting material was normal lung tissue next to the tumor, obtained before any cancer treatment. CDR3 region: CASSARGRNVYGYTF. The CDR3 region has the DNA TGTGCCAGCAGCGCAAGAGGGCGAAACGTTTATGGCTACACCTTC.